Listed below are T cell receptor beta chains from one sample, sequenced in a study of blood T cells in healthy people across ages. TCRdb recomputed calls from the 5' RACE reads with MiXCR, one row per CDR3 protein. Of around 1.1 million distinct CDR3 sequences listed, about two fifths were seen once; the top ten hold less than 15%. Sequenced material: blood. The receptors derive from a man between 18 and 35 years old in good health. The CDR3 runs from the conserved cysteine through the conserved F or W. Fields, in order: clone size, D gene, V gene, J gene, CDR3 protein, CDR3 DNA. A D gene is named only where the DNA matches it firmly. Clone size is not always given. Where it is, it says once, few, many or a class for expanded clones.

>.|.|TRBV7-9|TRBJ2-4
CASSLGTGLNIQYF
TGTGCCAGCAGCTTAGGGACCGGGTTAAACATTCAGTACTTC
>.|.|TRBV7-2|TRBJ1-1
CASSNTGIDTEAFF
TGTGCCAGCAGTAATACAGGGATCGACACTGAAGCTTTCTTT
>few|TRBD2|TRBV12-3/TRBV12-4|TRBJ2-1
CASSPTLGLAGDNEQFF
TGTGCCAGCAGTCCCACCCTCGGGCTAGCGGGGGACAATGAGCAGTTCTTC
>.|.|TRBV27|TRBJ1-5
CASRRIGRTDQPQHF
TGTGCCAGCAGAAGAATCGGTAGGACGGATCAGCCCCAGCATTTT
>few|.|TRBV30|TRBJ1-5
CAWSISSNQPQHF
TGTGCCTGGAGTATCAGTAGCAATCAGCCCCAGCATTTT
>few|.|TRBV4-3|TRBJ2-5
CASSQLGQETQYF
TGCGCCAGCAGCCAATTGGGCCAAGAGACCCAGTACTTC
>.|TRBD2|TRBV4-3|TRBJ2-1
CASSQEAGGYRGGNNEQFF
TGCGCCAGCAGCCAAGAAGCCGGGGGGTATCGCGGCGGTAACAATGAGCAGTTCTTC
>few|.|TRBV11-2|TRBJ1-2
CASSPTRESGYGYTF
TGTGCCAGCAGCCCGACCAGGGAGTCGGGCTATGGCTACACCTTC
>.|.|TRBV28|TRBJ1-2
CASGPGGGASLGYTF
TGTGCCAGCGGCCCGGGGGGCGGAGCTTCCTTGGGCTACACCTTC
>.|.|TRBV7-2|TRBJ2-6
CASSLEKSGANVLTF
TGTGCCAGCAGCTTAGAAAAATCTGGGGCCAACGTCCTGACTTTC